The sample holds a few counts of the clone carrying this TCR beta chain. What it recognizes is unknown. The sample is drawn from a study of follicular helper T cells after annual influenza vaccination. Time point defined: 2015-2016 season, 7 days after influenza vaccination. The trim removed 5 bases at V and 6 bases at J, leaving 7 bases unmatched. The CDR3 loop spans 15 amino acids. Looked up from germline, CDR1 is MGHRA and CDR2 is YSYEKL. TCRB was sequenced at Survey level resolution. Some clones are missing from TCRdb's copy, which holds only in-frame ones; the method was immunoSEQ multiplex PCR. The table includes 8,500 to 11,000 clones, 70% to 90% detected once. Findings and limits, study-wide: Day 7 ICOS+CD38+ clones later appeared mostly in ICOS-CD38- cTfh.

This rearrangement joins TRBV4-1 to TRBJ1-6; 7 nucleotides line up with TRBD1. The material sequenced was CXCR5- memory CD4+ T cells sorted from blood, taken 7 days after influenza vaccination. The receptor was derived from an adult who received the influenza vaccine. The CDR3 DNA follows: TGCGCCAGCAGCTCAACACAGGGGTTTAATTCACCCCTCCACTTT. It yields the protein CASSSTQGFNSPLHF.